This T cell receptor beta chain was sequenced for a study of CD8+ T cells in alopecia areata. Study-level information: Treated patients were given 5 to 10 mg oral tofacitinib twice daily. Regarding the study as a whole: Patients shared TCRs less clearly than mice did, possibly owing to HLA.

V was clipped by 1 base and J by 7 bases, with 14 bases between them. From germline, CDR1 is SGHRS and CDR2 YFSETQ. This CDR3 spans 15 amino acids. Of note for this clone: Its antigen is not identified.

Sequencing templates came from extracted RNA that was reverse transcribed into cDNA. Clones were sequenced by immunoSEQ multiplex PCR, and TCRdb holds only the in-frame ones, with some missing. Of 40,000 to 50,000 clones listed, 65% are singletons. Treatment given: oral pan-JAK inhibitor, 5-10 mg twice daily. The input for sequencing was CD8+ T cells sorted from blood, taken at week 4, from a patient treated with tofacitinib. The chain uses TRBV5-1 and TRBJ1-4; D ambiguous. The clonotype originates from a human donor with alopecia areata. The CDR3 sequence is CASSLMGQDLEKLFF. The CDR3 coding sequence is TGCGCCAGCAGCTTGATGGGTCAGGACCTTGAAAAACTGTTTTTT.